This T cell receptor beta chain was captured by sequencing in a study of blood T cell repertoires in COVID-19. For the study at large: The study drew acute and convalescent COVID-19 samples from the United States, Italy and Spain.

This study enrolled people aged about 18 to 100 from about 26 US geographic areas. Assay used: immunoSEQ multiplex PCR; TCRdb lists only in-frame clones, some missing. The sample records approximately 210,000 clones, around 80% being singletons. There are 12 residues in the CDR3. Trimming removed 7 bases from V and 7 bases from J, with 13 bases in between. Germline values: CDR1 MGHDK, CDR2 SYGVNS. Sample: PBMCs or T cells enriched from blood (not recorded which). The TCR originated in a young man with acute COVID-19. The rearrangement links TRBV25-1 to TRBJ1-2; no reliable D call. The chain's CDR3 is CASTFGAGGYTF. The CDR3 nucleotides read TGTGCCAGCACTTTCGGTGCCGGTGGCTACACCTTC.